The source of this TCR beta chain is a study of identifying expanded T cells in peripheral blood. Here immunoSEQ multiplex PCR was the method, and the copy in TCRdb shows in-frame clones only, minus some. The sample contains under 100,000 clones, about 85% of which appear only once. The length of the CDR3 is 12 residues. The V end lost 7 bases, the J end lost 12 bases, and 19 bases lay between the germline ends. The germline CDR1 and CDR2 sequences are SEHNR and FQNEAQ (reference sequence). What was sequenced was blood. V is TRBV7-9 and J is TRBJ2-7; D not certain. The receptor was derived from a person between 18 and 75 years old in good health. The DNA of the CDR3 is TGTGCCAGCACTTTCGACGGGTCAAAATCGTACTTC. Protein product: CASTFDGSKSYF.